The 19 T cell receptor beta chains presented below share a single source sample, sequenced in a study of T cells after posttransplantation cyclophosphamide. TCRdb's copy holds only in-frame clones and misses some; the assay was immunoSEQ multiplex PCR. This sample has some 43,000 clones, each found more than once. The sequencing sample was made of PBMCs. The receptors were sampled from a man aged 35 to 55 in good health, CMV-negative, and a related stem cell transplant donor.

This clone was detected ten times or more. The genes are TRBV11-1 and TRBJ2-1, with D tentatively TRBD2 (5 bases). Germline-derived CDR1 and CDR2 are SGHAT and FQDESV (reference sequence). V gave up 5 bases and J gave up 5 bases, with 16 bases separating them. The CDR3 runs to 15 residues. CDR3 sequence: CASSRWSGANNEQFF. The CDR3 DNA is TGTGCCAGCAGCAGATGGAGCGGTGCGAACAATGAGCAGTTCTTC.

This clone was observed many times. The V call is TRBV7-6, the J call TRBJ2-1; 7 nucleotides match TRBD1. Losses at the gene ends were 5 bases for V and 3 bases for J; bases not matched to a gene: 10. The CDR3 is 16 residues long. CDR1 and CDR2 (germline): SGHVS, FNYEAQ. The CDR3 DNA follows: TGTGCCAGCAGCCCTACAGGGGCCTCGGGCTACAATGAGCAGTTCTTC. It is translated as CASSPTGASGYNEQFF.

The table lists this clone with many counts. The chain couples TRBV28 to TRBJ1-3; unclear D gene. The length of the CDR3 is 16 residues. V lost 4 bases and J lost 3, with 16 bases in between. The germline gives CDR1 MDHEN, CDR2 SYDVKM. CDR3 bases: TGTGCCAGCAGTTCGAATCTCGCCCGGAGTGGAAACACCATATATTTT. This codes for CASSSNLARSGNTIYF. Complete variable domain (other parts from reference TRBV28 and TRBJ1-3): DVKVTQSSRYLVKRTGEKVFLECVQDMDHENMFWYRQDPGLGLRLIYFSYDVKMKEKGDIPEGYSVSREKKERFSLILESASTNQTSMYLCASSSNLARSGNTIYFGEGSWLTVV.

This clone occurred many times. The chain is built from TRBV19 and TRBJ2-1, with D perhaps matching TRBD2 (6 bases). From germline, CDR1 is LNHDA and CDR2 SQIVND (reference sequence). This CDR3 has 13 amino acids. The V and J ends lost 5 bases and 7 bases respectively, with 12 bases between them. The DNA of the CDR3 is TGTGCCAGTAGTCCGGACTACTTTAATGAGCAGTTCTTC. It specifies CASSPDYFNEQFF.

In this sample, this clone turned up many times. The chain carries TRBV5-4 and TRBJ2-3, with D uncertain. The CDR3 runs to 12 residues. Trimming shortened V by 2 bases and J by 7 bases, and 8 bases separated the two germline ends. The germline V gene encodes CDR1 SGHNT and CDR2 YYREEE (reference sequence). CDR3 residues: CASSFQEYTQYF. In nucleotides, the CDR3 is TGTGCCAGCAGCTTTCAGGAATATACGCAGTATTTT.

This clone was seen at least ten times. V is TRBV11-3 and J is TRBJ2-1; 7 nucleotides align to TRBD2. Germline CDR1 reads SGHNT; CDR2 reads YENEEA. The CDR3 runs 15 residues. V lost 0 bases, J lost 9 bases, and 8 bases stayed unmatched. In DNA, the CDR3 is TGTGCCAGCAGCTTAGATGGACTAGGTGGGAGTGAGCAGTTCTTC. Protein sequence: CASSLDGLGGSEQFF.

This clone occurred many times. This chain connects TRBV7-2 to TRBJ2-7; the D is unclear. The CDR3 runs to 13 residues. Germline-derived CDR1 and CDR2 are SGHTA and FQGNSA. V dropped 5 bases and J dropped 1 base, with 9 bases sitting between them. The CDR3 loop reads CASSTPGSYEQYF. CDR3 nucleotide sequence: TGTGCCAGCAGCACGCCCGGGTCCTACGAGCAGTACTTC.

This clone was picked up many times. CDR3 sequence reads: CASGLVSSGVYNEQFF. The CDR3 nucleotides read TGTGCTAGTGGTTTGGTCTCTAGCGGGGTATACAATGAGCAGTTCTTC. The chain employs TRBV12-5 and TRBJ2-1; 9 bases are shared with TRBD2. This CDR3 region has 16 residues. CDR1 LGHNT and CDR2 FRNRAP come from the germline V gene. The V and J ends lost 0 bases and 4 bases, in that order; junction bases with no gene match: 4.

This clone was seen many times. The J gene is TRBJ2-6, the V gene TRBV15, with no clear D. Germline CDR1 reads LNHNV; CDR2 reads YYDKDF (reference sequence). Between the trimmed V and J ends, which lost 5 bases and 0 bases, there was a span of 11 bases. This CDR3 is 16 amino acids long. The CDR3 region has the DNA TGTGCCACCAGCCCCGGAGTCTCCTCTGGGGCCAACGTCCTGACTTTC. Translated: CATSPGVSSGANVLTF.

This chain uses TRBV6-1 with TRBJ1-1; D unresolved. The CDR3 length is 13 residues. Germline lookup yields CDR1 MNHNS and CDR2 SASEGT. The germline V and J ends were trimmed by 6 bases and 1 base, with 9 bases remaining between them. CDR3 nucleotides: TGTGCCAGCAGAGGACTCCCGAACACTGAAGCTTTCTTT. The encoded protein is CASRGLPNTEAFF.

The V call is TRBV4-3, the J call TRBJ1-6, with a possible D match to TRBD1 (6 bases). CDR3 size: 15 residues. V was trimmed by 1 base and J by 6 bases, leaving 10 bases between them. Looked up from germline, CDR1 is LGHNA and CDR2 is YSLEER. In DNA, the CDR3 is TGCGCCAGCAGCCAAGCGGGACATCCTAATTCACCCCTCCACTTT. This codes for CASSQAGHPNSPLHF.

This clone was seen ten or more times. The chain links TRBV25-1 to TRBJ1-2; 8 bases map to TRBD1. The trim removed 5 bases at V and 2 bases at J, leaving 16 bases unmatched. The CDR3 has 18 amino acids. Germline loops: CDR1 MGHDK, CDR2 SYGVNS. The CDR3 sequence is CASSQGPGQGITNYGYTF. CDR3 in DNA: TGTGCCAGCAGTCAGGGCCCCGGACAGGGCATAACCAACTATGGCTACACCTTC.

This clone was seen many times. Here the CDR3 DNA reads TGTGCCAGCAGCTCACCGGGGGGCACAGATACGCAGTATTTT. Residues: CASSSPGGTDTQYF. V is TRBV11-3 and J is TRBJ2-3; tentatively, D is TRBD2 (6 bases). The germline CDR1 and CDR2 sequences are SGHNT and YENEEA. The CDR3 spans 14 residues. Trimming removed 4 bases at V and 1 base at J, with 9 bases between.

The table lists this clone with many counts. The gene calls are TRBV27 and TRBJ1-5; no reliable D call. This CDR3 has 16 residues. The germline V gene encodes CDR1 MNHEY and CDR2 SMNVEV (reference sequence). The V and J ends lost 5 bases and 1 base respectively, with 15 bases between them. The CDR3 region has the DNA TGTGCCAGCAGTGCCGACCTGGGAGGGAGCAATCAGCCCCAGCATTTT. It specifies CASSADLGGSNQPQHF.

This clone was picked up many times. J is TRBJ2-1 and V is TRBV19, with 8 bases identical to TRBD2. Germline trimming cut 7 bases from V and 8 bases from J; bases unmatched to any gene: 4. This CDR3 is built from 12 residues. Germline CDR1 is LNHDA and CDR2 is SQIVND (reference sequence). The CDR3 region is CASTSGGDEQFF. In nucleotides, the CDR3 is TGTGCCAGTACCTCGGGGGGGGATGAGCAGTTCTTC.

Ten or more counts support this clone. The CDR3 loop reads CASSSGVDGSYEQYF. The CDR3 DNA sequence: TGTGCCAGCAGTTCAGGGGTAGACGGGTCCTACGAGCAGTACTTC. This chain joins TRBV7-9 and TRBJ2-7; perhaps TRBD1 as D (6 bases). V lost 6 bases, J lost 1 base, and 16 bases lay in between. This CDR3 has 15 residues. Germline assignment: CDR1 SEHNR and CDR2 FQNEAQ (reference sequence).

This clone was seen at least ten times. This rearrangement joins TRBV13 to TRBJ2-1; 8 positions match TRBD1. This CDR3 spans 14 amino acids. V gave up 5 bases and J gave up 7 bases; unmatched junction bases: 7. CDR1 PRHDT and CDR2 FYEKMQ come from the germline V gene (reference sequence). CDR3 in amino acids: CASSEDREWNEQFF. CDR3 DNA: TGTGCCAGCAGCGAGGACAGGGAATGGAATGAGCAGTTCTTC.

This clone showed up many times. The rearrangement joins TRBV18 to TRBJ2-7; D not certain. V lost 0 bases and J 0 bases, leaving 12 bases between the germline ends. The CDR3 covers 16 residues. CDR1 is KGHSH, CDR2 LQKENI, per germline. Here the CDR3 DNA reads TGTGCCAGCTCACCACCGGTAGGAGACCGCTCCTACGAGCAGTACTTC. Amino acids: CASSPPVGDRSYEQYF.

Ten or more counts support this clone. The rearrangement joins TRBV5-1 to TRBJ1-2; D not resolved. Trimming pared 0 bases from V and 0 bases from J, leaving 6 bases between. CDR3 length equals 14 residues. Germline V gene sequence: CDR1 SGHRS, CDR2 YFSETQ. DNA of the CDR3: TGCGCCAGCAGCTTGGCCACTGCTAACTATGGCTACACCTTC. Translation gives CASSLATANYGYTF.